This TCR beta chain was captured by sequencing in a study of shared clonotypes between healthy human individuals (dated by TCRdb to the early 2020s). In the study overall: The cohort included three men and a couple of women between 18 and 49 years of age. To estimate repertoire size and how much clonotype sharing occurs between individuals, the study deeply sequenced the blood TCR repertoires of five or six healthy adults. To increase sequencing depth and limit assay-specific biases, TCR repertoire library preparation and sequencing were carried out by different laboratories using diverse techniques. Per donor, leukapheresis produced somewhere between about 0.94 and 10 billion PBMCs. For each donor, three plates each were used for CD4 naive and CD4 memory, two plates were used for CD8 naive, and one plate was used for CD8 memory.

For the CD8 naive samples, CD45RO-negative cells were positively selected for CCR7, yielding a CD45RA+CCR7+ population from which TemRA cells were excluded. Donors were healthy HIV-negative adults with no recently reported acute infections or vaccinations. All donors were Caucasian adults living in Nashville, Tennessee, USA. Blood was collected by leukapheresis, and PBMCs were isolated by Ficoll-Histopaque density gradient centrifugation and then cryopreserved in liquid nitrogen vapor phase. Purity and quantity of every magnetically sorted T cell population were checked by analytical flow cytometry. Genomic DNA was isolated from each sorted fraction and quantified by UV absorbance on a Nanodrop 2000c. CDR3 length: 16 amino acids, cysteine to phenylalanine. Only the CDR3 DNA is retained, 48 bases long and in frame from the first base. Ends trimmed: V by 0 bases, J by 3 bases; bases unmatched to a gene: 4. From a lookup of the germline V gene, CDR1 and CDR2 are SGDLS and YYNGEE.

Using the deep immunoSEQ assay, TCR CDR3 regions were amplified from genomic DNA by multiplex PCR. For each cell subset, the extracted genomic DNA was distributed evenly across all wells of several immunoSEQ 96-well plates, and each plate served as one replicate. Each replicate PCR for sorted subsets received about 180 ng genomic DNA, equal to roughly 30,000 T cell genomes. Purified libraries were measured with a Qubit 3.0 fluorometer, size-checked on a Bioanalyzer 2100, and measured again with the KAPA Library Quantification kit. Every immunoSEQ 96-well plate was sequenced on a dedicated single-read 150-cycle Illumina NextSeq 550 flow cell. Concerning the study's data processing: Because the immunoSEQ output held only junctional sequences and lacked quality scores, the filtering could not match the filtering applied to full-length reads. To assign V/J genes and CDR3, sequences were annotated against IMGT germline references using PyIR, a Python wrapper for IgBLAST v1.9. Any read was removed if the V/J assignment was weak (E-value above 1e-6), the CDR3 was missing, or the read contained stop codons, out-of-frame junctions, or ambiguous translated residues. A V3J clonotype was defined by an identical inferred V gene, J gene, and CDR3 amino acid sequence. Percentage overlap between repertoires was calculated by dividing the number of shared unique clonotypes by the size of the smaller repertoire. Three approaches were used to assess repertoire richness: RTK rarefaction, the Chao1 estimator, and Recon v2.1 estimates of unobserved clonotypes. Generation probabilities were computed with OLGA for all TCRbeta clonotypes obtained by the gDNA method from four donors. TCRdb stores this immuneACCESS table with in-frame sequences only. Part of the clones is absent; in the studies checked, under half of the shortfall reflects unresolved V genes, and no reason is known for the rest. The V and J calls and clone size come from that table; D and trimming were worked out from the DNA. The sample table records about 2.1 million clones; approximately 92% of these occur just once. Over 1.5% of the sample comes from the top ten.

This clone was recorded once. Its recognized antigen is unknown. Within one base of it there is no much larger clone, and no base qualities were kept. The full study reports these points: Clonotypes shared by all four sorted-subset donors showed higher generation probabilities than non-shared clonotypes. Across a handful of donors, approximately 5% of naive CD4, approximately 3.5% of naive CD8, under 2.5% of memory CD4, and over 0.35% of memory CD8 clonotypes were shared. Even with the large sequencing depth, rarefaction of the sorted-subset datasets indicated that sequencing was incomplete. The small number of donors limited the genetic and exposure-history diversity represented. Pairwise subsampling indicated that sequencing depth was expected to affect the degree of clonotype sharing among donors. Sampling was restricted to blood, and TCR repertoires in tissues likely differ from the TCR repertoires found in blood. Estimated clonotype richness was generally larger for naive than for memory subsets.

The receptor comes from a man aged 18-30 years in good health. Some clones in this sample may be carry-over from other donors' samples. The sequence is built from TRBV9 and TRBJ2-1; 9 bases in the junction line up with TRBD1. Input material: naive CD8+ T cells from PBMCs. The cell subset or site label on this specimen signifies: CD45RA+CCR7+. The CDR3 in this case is CASSVEQGASYNEQFF. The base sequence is TGTGCCAGCAGCGTAGAACAGGGGGCTAGCTACAATGAGCAGTTCTTC.